This is a list of T cell receptor beta chains from one sample in a study of T cells expressing NK-cell markers. From its re-call of the 5' RACE reads, TCRdb lists each CDR3 protein once, without DNA. The sample yields about 160,000 distinct CDR3 sequences, of which the top ten take up 15% to 20%. Sequenced input: blood T cells: a sorted CD56 or NKG2C T cell subset, CD4+ or CD8+ T cells, or bulk PBMC T cells (not recorded which). These receptors were collected from a woman aged 18 to 75 in good health. CDR3s include the opening cysteine and the closing phenylalanine or tryptophan. Each record gives: J gene, V gene, CDR3 length, CDR3 protein.

>TRBJ2-3|TRBV20-1|13
CSAPGLPTDTQYF
>TRBJ2-2|TRBV24-1|15
CATGPRGRDTGELFF
>TRBJ2-7|TRBV29-1|12
CSVERGPYEQYF
>TRBJ2-6|TRBV20-1|14
CSAYTGGGANVLTF
>TRBJ2-7|TRBV3-1|16
CASSQGLTVGSYEQYF
>TRBJ2-7|TRBV7-6|14
CASSSGTENYEQYF
>TRBJ1-5|TRBV7-8|15
CASTQGGSSNQPQHF
>TRBJ2-5|TRBV5-1|19
CASSSTGRSGGLGGETQYF
>TRBJ2-7|TRBV5-8|15
CASSLGSVRNYEQYF
>TRBJ1-4|TRBV7-2|15
CASSLGRGADEKLFF
>TRBJ2-1|TRBV4-1|16
CASSQVRLAGLNEQFF
>TRBJ2-7|TRBV4-1|15
CASSPRTSGLYEQYF
>TRBJ2-7|TRBV7-8|15
CASSYTPGQTYEQYF
>TRBJ1-1|TRBV29-1|17
CSVKGLQGFSLRVEAFF
>TRBJ1-2|TRBV12-3/TRBV12-4|15
CASSPQGEGGNGYTF
>TRBJ2-5|TRBV7-2|15
CASSLYREGWETQYF
>TRBJ2-7|TRBV7-9|15
CASSTAQGRKSEQYF
>TRBJ1-1|TRBV20-1|15
CSASGRDEGRTEAFF
>TRBJ2-1|TRBV5-1|18
CASSSRLAGGPGDNEQFF
>TRBJ2-6|TRBV10-3|19
CAISARTSGMFSGANVLTF
>TRBJ2-7|TRBV7-9|17
CASSLERGHRGSYEQYF
>TRBJ1-5|TRBV7-2|12
CASSPRTGRQDF
>TRBJ2-2|TRBV5-4|16
CASSLRPGQGTGELFF
>TRBJ2-5|TRBV7-9|15
CASSLESVPYETQYF
>TRBJ1-2|TRBV20-1|15
CSARSYNRGSHGYTF
>TRBJ2-6|TRBV6-2/TRBV6-3|16
CASSYNANSGANVLTF
>TRBJ1-1|TRBV29-1|13
CSVDQGRDTEAFF
>TRBJ2-3|TRBV5-1|15
CASSLGQPGGDTQYF
>TRBJ1-4|TRBV28|14
CASSGDGEREKLFF
>TRBJ1-4|TRBV6-2/TRBV6-3|12
CASGNSGEKLFF
>TRBJ2-1|TRBV11-2|15
CASSLGVRARSEQFF
>TRBJ2-5|TRBV4-2|16
CASSQGLAGYEETQYF
>TRBJ2-7|TRBV5-1|15
CASRPDRTQSYEQYF
>TRBJ2-4|TRBV3-1|16
CASSQVASATQNIQYF
>TRBJ2-5|TRBV11-2|16
CASSLGGTSVIKTQYF
>TRBJ2-3|TRBV2|12
CASSETSGGGYF
>TRBJ2-5|TRBV11-2|17
CASSLDRLAGGPETQYF
>TRBJ2-6|TRBV12-3/TRBV12-4|18
CASSSFGRAAGGANVLTF
>TRBJ1-5|TRBV6-5|18
CASSSRPAGQNSNQPQHF
>TRBJ2-5|TRBV20-1|11
CSGQGRETQYF